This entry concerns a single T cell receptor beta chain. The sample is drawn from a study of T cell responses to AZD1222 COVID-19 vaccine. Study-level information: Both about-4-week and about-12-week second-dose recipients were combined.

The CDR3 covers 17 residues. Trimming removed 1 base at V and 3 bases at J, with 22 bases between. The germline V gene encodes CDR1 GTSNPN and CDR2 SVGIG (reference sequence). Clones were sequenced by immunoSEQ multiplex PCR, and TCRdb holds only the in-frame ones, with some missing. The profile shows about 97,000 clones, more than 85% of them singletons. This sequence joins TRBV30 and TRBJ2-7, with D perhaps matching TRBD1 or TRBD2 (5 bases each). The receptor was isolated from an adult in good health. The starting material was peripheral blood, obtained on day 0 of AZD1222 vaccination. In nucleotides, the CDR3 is TGTGCCTGGAGTGGGGCTGAGGGGACCATGGGTATCTACGAGCAGTACTTC. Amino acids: CAWSGAEGTMGIYEQYF.